The following is a T cell receptor beta chain sequence with its context. What it binds is unknown. Compared with germline, one end of the junction differs, possibly owing to a read error. Germline V CDR1 and CDR2: SGHRS, YFSETQ. The CDR3 consists of 15 residues. In making TCR beta libraries, quantitative 5'-RACE with molecular barcodes was used. TCRdb redid the calling of the 5' RACE reads with MiXCR, one entry per CDR3 protein. The data hold about 420,000 distinct CDR3 sequences, with more than 20% observed a single time. The data derive from a study of CD8 T cells in ankylosing spondylitis. General study results and limits: In ankylosing spondylitis patients, matched synovial fluid reportedly showed significant enrichment of disease-linked clones. The authors found the disease-linked clones to be CD8+ and relatively rare in peripheral blood. Characteristic, it appeared, of ankylosing spondylitis blood was a TCR beta motif of roughly eight highly homologous variants. Prior literature has documented some motif variants in synovial fluid and blood from reactive arthritis.

This TCR came from a male donor with ankylosing spondylitis. Sample: blood, either unsorted or a sorted T cell fraction (not recorded which). This chain joins TRBV5-1 and TRBJ2-1; 11 nucleotides align to TRBD2. The CDR3 here is CASSLVAGGRGEEFF. CDR3 DNA: TGCGCCAGCAGCTTGGTAGCGGGAGGGCGGGGTGAGGAGTTCTTC.